The present T cell receptor beta chain was sequenced within a study of shared clonotypes between healthy human individuals (dated by TCRdb to the early 2020s). For the study in its entirety: The cohort included three men and a couple of women between 18 and 49 years of age. For each donor, three plates each were used for CD4 naive and CD4 memory, two plates were used for CD8 naive, and one plate was used for CD8 memory. Different laboratories and diverse techniques were used to prepare libraries and sequence TCR repertoires, to increase sequencing depth and limit assay-specific biases. Leukapheresis yielded between about 0.94 and 9.5 billion PBMCs per donor. Blood TCR repertoires of five healthy adults were deeply sequenced to estimate repertoire size and the extent of clonotype sharing between individuals.

Overall study results and their limits: Incomplete sequencing was indicated by rarefaction of sorted-subset datasets, despite the large sequencing depth. When several donors were compared, the shared fraction of clonotypes was about 5.2% for naive CD4, more than 3% for naive CD8, more than 2% for memory CD4, and 0.4% for memory CD8. Pairwise subsampling indicated that sequencing depth was expected to affect the degree of clonotype sharing among donors. Compared with non-shared clonotypes, clonotypes shared by all four sorted-subset donors had higher generation probabilities. Only blood was sampled, and tissue TCR repertoires likely differ from those in blood. Estimated clonotype richness was generally larger for naive than for memory subsets. The genetic and exposure-history diversity represented was limited by the small number of donors.

TCR CDR3 regions were amplified from genomic DNA by multiplex PCR using the deep immunoSEQ assay. Genomic DNA extracted from each cell subset was distributed evenly over all wells of several immunoSEQ 96-well plates, and each plate served as one replicate. For sorted subsets, each replicate PCR was loaded with approximately 0.2 ug genomic DNA, equivalent to about 30,000 T cell genomes. The purified libraries were quantified using a Qubit 3.0 fluorometer, sized with a Bioanalyzer 2100, and then quantified again using the KAPA Library Quantification kit. A separate single-read 150-cycle Illumina NextSeq 550 flow cell was used to sequence each immunoSEQ 96-well plate. Regarding the original processing steps: Because only junctional sequences without quality scores were contained in the immunoSEQ output, filtering matching that applied to full-length reads could not be performed. Sequences were annotated with PyIR, a Python wrapper for IgBLAST v1.9, using IMGT germline references to assign V/J genes and CDR3. Reads were removed for weak V/J assignments (E-value above 1e-6), missing CDR3, stop codons, out-of-frame junctions, or ambiguous translated residues. V3J clonotypes were defined by identical inferred V gene, J gene, and CDR3 amino acid sequence. To compute the percentage overlap between repertoires, the number of shared unique clonotypes was divided by the size of the smaller repertoire. Three approaches were used to assess repertoire richness: RTK rarefaction, the Chao1 estimator, and Recon v2.1 estimates of unobserved clonotypes. Generation probabilities were computed with OLGA for all TCRbeta clonotypes obtained by the gDNA method from several donors. Imported from immuneACCESS, the table was reduced by TCRdb to in-frame sequences with V and J called. These copies leave out some clones; in studies compared against another copy, an unresolved V gene accounts for under half, and the cause of the remainder is not known. The DNA gave D and trimming, while V, J and clone size come from that table. Counted in this sample were roughly 1,800,000 clones; about 95% of them appeared once. 1% to 1.5% of the sample rests with the top ten.

A word on this clone: Its antigen has not been determined. Per-nucleotide qualities are absent, and no much larger clonotype sits a single base away.

V is pruned by 0 bases and J by 6 bases, leaving 4 bases of the junction without a gene match. CDR3 length: 14 amino acids, cysteine to phenylalanine. The sequence is cut down to CDR3 DNA, 42 bases in frame from base 1. Reading the germline V gene gives CDR1 MNHNS and CDR2 SASEGT. CD8 naive samples consisted of CD45RO-negative cells that were positively selected for CCR7, yielding a CD45RA+CCR7+ population without TemRA cells. The donors were healthy, HIV-negative adults who had no recently reported acute infections or vaccinations. All donors were Caucasian adults living in Nashville, Tennessee, USA. Blood was collected by leukapheresis, and PBMCs were isolated by Ficoll-Histopaque density gradient centrifugation and then cryopreserved in liquid nitrogen vapor phase. Purity and quantity of every magnetically sorted T cell population were checked by analytical flow cytometry. Genomic DNA was isolated from each sorted fraction and quantified by UV absorbance on a Nanodrop 2000c.

Sequenced material: naive CD8+ T cells sorted from blood. This sample's cell subset or site label indicates: CD45RA+CCR7+. The chain uses TRBV6-1 and TRBJ1-2; 7 bases in between match TRBD1. This sequence originates from a man between 18 and 29 years old in good health. At the DNA level, the sequence is TGTGCCAGCAGTGAAGCGGGGGACAGAGATGGCTACACCTTC. Protein translation: CASSEAGDRDGYTF.